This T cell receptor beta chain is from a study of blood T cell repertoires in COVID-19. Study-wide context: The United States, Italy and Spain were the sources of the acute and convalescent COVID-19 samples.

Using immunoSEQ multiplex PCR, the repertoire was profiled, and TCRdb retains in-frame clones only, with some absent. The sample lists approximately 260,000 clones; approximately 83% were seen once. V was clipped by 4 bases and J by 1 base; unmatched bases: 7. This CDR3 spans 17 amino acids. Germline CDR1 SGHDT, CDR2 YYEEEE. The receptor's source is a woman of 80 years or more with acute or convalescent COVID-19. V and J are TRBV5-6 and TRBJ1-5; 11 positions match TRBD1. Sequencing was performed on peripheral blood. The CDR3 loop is CASSTDRGQGSNQPQHF. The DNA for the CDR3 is TGTGCCAGCAGCACGGACAGGGGGCAAGGGAGCAATCAGCCCCAGCATTTT. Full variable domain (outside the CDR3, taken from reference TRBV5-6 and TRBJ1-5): DAGVTQSPTHLIKTRGQQVTLRCSPKSGHDTVSWYQQALGQGPQFIFQYYEEEERQRGNFPDRFSGHQFPNYSSELNVNALLLGDSALYLCASSTDRGQGSNQPQHFGDGTRLSIL.